This record looks at one TCR beta chain sequence and its context. This clonotype has a count of ten or more. The specificity of this receptor is unknown. Base qualities are missing; no much larger clone stands one base away. The time point label corresponds to: after trial treatment. This specimen's treatment or condition label, interpreted: LDRT plus nivolumab, ipilimumab, low-dose cyclophosphamide and aspirin (RACIN trial). The donors came from RACIN, which was a single-arm phase I dose-escalation trial that paired nivolumab and ipilimumab with aspirin, low-dose cyclophosphamide and low-dose radiotherapy. Patients were eligible if they had advanced solid tumors that were TIL-negative. This entry comes from a study of low-dose radiotherapy and immunotherapy resistance in tumors (dated by TCRdb to 2022 to 2024). Background for the entire study: Cohort 1 received 0.5 Gy per fraction every 2 weeks, with a prescribed total PTV dose of 6.5 Gy. Every two weeks, patients got intravenous cyclophosphamide at 200 mg/m2, given one day ahead of each radiation and immunotherapy administration. No randomization into treatment groups was done for the people taking part in the trial. Patients took aspirin 300 mg orally once daily for four cycles, starting on cycle 1 day 1. Nivolumab was administered intravenously as a 240 mg flat dose every two weeks, and ipilimumab was administered intravenously at 1 mg/kg every six weeks. Patients in Cohort 2 were given 1 Gy per fraction every two weeks, for a total of 13 Gy across 26 weeks. The translational analysis covered eight patients: three from the first dose cohort and the first five from the second dose cohort.

Sequenced on an Illumina HiSeq 2500. Superscript III and a set of TRAV- and TRBV-specific primers were used to synthesize first-strand cDNA, so that both TCRalpha and TCRbeta chains were covered. A roughly 19-cycle PCR with Phusion amplified the TCRs, pairing a constant-region primer with the adapter that was attached to the V primers. The MessageAmp II aRNA Amplification Kit was used to amplify the isolated mRNA, with in vitro transcription run for 15 to 20 hours at 37 degrees C. The Dynabeads mRNA DIRECT Purification Kit was used to isolate the mRNA for TCR sequencing. Indexed Illumina adapters were added in a second roughly 26-cycle Phusion PCR, and the resulting products were purified with AMPure XP beads. Turning to the authors' computational methods: Custom Perl scripts pooled TCR sequences encoding the same protein, removed out-of-frame sequences and computed each clonotype's abundance. Any TCR sequence backed by just one read was left out of the analysis. Among the metrics used to describe the repertoires were Shannon entropy, Gini index, clonality, richness, and the frequency of TCRs shared between repertoires. TCRdb cleaned the public reads at Q25 with fastp, built clones with MiXCR and kept in-frame beta chains. A single entry per CDR3 protein holds the most common genes and DNA from its merged rows. The V and J calls follow TCRdb's processing rather than the paper's. This sample comprises 65,000 to 95,000 distinct CDR3 sequences, roughly 17% of them detected only once. The ten top clones hold approximately 1.5% of the sample.

There are 15 amino acids in the CDR3, from cysteine to phenylalanine inclusive. The entry retains the CDR3 DNA only, 45 bases that are in frame from base 1. The germline ends are 13 bases apart after V is trimmed by 2 bases and J by 2 bases. This receptor was obtained from a male donor with prostate cancer. This chain joins TRBV12-3 or TRBV12-4 to TRBJ2-7; TRBD1 is possibly the D segment (5 matching bases). The starting material was PBMCs, obtained after low-dose radiotherapy plus immunotherapy. The CDR3 corresponds to CASSLFQGDTYEQYF. The sequenced DNA is TGTGCCAGCAGTTTATTCCAAGGGGATACCTACGAGCAGTACTTC.